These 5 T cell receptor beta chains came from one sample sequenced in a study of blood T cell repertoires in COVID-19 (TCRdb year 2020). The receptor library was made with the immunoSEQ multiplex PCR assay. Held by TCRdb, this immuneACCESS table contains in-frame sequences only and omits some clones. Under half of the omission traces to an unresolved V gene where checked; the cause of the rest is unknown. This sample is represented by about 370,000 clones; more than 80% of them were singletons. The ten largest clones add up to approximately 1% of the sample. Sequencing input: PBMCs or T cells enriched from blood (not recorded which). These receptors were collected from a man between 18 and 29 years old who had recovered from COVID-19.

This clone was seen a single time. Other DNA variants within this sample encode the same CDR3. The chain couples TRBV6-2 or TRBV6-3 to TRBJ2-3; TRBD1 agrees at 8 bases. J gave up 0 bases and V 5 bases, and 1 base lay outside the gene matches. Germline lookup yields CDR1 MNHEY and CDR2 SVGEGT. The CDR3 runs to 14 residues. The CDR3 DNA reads TGTGCCAGCAGTCGACAGGGGAGCACAGATACGCAGTATTTT. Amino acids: CASSRQGSTDTQYF.

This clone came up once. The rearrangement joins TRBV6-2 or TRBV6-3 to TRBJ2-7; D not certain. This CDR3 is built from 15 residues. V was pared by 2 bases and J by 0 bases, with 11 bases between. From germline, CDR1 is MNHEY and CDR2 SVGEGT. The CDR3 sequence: CASSYTAASSYEQYF. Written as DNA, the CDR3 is TGTGCCAGCAGTTACACTGCGGCGAGCTCCTACGAGCAGTACTTC.

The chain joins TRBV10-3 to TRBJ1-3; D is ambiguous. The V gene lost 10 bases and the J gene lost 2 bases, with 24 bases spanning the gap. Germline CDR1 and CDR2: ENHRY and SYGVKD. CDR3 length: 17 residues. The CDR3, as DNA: TGTGCCACCCAGAGAAACCGGGATCCCGGCACTGGAAACACCATATATTTT. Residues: CATQRNRDPGTGNTIYF.

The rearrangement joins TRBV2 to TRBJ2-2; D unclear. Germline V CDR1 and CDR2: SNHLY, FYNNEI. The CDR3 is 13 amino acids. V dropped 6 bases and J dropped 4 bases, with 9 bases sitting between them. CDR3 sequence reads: CASRGSLTGELFF. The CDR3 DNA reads TGTGCCAGCAGAGGTAGCCTCACCGGGGAGCTGTTTTTT.

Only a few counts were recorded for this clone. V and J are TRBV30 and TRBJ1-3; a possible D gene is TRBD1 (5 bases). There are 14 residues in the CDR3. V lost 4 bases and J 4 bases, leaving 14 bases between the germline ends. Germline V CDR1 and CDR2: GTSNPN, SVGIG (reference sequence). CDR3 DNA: TGTGCCTGGACCCAAACAGGCGGAGGAAACACCATATATTTT. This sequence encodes CAWTQTGGGNTIYF.